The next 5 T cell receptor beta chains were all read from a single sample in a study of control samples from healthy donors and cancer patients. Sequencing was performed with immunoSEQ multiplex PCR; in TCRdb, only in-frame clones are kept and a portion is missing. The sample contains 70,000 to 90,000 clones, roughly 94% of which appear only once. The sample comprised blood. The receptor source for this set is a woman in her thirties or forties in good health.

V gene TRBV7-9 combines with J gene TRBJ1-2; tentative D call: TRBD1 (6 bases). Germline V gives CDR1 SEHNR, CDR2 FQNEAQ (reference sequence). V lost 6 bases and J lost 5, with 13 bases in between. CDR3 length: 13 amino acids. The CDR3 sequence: CASSLNTGYGYTF. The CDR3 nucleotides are TGTGCCAGCAGTCTAAACACAGGGTATGGCTACACCTTC.

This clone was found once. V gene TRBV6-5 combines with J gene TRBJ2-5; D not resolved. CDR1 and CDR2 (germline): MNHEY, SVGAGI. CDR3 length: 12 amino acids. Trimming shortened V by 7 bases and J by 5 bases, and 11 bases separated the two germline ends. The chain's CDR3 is CASNSGEETQYF. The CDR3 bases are TGTGCCAGCAATAGTGGAGAGGAGACCCAGTACTTC.

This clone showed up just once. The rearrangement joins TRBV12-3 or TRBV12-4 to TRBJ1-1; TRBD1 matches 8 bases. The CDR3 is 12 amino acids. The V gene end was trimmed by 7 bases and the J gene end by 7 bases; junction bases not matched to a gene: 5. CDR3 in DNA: TGTGCCAGCAACAGGGGGACGAGTGAAGCTTTCTTT. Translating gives CASNRGTSEAFF.

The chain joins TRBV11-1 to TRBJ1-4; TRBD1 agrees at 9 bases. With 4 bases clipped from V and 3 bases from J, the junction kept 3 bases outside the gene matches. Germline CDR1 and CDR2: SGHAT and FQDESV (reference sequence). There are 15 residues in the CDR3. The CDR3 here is CASSSWTGANEKLFF. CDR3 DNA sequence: TGTGCCAGCAGCTCCTGGACAGGGGCTAATGAAAAACTGTTTTTT.

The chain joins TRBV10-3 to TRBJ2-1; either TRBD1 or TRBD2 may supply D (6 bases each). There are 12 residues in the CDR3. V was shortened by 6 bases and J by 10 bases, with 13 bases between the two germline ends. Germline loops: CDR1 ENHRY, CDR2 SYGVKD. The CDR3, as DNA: TGTGCCATCAGCGTCGAGGGGGGCGAGCAGTTCTTC. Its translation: CAISVEGGEQFF.